The TCR beta chain described here comes from a study of human T cells and chemical hapten exposure. Overall study: Each patch test put 0.01% DPC on the upper back, and results were read at 6 days. Enrolled patients were predominantly female and had alopecia areata, totalis or universalis.

The time point here: pre-sensitization, week 0. Treatment of the sample: therapeutic diphenylcyclopropenone sensitization with weekly scalp DPC. TCRdb re-called the RACE reads through MiXCR, storing one row per CDR3 protein. The table lists around 200,000 distinct CDR3 sequences, almost 30% of them singletons. The input for sequencing was whole blood, taken in connection with sensitization to the hapten diphenylcyclopropenone (DPC). The receptor was isolated from a woman in her thirties with alopecia areata. Some clones in this sample may be carry-over from other donors' samples.

CDR3 protein: CSARDFAGSYNEQFF. The CDR3 nucleotides read TGCAGTGCTAGAGATTTTGCGGGATCCTACAATGAGCAGTTCTTC. J is TRBJ2-1 and V is TRBV20-1, with a possible D match to TRBD2 (6 bases). V dropped 0 bases and J dropped 1 base, with 10 bases sitting between them. Per the germline V gene, CDR1 is DFQATT and CDR2 is SNEGSKA (reference sequence). The CDR3 is made up of 15 amino acids.